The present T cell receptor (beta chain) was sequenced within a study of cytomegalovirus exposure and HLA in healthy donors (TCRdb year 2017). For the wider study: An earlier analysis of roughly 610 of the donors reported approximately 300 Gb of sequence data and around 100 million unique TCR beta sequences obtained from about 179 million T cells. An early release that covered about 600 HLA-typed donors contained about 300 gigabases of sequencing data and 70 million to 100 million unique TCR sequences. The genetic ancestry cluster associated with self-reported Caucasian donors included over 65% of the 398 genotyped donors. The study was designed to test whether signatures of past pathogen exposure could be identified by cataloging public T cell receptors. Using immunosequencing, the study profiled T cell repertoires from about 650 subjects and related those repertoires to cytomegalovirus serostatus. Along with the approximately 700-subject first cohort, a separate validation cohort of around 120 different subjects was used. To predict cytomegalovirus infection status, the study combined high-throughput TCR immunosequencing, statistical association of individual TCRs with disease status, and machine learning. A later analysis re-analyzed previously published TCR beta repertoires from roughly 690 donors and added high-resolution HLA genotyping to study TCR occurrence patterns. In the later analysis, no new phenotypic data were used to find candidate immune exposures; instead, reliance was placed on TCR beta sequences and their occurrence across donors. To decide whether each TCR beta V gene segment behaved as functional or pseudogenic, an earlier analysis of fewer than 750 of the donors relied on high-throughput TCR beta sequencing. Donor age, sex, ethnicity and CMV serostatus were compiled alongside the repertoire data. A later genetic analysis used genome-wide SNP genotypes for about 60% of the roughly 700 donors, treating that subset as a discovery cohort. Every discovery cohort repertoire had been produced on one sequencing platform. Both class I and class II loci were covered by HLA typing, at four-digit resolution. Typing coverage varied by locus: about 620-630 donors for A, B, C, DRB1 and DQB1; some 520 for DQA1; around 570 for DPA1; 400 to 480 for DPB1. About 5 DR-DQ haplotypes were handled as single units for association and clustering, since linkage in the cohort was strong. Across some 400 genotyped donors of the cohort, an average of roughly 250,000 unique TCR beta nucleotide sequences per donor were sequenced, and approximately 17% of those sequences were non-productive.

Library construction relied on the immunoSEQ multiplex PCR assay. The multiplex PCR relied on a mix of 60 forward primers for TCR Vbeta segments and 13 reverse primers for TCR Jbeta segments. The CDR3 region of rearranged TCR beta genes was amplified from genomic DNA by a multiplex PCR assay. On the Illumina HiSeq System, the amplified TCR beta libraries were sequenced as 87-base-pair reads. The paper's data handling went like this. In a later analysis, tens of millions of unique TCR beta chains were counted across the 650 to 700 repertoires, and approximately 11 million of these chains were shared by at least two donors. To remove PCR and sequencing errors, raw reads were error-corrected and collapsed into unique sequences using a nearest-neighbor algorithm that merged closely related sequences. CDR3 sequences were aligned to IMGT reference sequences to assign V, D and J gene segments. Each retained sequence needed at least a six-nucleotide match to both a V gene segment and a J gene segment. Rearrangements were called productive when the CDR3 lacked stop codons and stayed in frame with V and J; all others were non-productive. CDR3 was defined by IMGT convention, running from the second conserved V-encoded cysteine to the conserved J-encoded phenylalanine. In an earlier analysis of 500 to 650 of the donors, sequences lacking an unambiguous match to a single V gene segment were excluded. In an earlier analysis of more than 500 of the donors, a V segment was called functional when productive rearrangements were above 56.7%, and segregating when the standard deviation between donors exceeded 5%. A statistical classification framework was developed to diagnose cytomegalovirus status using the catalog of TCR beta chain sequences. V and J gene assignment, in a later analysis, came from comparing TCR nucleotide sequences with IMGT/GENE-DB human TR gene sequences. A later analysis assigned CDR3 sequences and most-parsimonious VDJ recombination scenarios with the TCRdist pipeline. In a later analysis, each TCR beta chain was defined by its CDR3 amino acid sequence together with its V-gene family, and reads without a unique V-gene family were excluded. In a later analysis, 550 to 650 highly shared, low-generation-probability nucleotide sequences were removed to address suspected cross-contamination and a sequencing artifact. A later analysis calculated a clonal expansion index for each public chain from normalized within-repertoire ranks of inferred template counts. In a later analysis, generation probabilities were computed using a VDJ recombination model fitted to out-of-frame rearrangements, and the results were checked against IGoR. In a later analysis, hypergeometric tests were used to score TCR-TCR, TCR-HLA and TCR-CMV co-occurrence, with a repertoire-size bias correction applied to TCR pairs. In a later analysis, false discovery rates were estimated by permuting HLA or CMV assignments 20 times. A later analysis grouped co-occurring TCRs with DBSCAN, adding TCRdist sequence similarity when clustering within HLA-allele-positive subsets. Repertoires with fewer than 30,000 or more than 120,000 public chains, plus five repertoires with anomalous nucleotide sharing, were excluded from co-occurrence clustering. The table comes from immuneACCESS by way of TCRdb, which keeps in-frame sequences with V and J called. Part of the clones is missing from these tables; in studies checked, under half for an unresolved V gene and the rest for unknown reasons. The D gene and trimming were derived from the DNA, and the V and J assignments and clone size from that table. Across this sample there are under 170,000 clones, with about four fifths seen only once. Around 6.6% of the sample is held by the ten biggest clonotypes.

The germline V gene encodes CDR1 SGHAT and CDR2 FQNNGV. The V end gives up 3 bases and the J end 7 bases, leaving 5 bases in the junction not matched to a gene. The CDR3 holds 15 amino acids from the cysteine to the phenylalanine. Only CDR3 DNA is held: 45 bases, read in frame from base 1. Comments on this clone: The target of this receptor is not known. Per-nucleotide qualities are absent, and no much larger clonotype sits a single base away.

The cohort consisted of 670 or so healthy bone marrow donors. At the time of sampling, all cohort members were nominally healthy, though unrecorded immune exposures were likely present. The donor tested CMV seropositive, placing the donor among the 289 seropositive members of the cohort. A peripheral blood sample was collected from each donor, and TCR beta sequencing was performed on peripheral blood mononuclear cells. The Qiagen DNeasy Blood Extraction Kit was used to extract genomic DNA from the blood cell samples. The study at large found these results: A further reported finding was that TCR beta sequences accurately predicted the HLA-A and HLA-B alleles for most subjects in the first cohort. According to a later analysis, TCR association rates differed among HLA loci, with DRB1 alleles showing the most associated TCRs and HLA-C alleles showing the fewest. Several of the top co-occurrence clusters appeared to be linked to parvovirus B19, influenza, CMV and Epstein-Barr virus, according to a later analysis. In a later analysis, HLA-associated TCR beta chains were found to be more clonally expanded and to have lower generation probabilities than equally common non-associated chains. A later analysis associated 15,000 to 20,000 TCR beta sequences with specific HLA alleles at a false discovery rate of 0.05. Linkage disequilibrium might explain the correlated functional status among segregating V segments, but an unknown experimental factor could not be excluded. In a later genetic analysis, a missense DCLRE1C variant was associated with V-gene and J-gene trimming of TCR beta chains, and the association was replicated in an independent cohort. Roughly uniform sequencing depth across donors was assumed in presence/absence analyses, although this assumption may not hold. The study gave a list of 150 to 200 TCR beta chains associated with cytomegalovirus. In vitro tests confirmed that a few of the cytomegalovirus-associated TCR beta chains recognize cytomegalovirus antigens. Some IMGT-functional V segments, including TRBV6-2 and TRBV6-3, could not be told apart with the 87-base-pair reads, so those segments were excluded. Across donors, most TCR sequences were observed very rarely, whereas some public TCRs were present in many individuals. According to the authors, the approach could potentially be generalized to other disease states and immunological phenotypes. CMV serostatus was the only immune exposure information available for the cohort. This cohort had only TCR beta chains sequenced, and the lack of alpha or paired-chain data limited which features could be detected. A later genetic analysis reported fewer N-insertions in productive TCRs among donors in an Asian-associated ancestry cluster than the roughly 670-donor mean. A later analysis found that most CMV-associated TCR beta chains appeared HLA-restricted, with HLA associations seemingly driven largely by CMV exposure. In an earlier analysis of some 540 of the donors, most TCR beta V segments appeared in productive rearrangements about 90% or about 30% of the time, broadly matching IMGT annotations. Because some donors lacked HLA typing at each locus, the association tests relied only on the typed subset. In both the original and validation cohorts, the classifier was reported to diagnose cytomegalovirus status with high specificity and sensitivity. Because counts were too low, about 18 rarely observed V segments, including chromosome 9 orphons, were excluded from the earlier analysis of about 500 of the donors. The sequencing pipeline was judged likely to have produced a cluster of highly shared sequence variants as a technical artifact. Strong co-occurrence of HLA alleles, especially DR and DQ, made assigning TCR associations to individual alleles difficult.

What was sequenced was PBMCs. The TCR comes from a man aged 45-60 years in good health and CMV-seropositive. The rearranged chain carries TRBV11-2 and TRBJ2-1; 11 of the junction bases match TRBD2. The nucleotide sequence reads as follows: TGTGCCAGCAGCTTCAAGACTAGCGGGATGAATGAGCAGTTCTTC. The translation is CASSFKTSGMNEQFF.